This T cell receptor beta chain is from a study of HIV-infected patients and healthy controls. Study observations and caveats: HIV+ repertoires were severely depleted of MAIT alpha-chain CDR3s, unlike healthy controls.

This clonotype was recorded at least ten times. Its antigen is undetermined. About 540 ng RNA was reverse transcribed with alpha and beta constant-region primers. Using multiplexing indices, alpha and beta chain libraries were generated apart by chain-specific third strand synthesis. One entry per CDR3 protein, called by TCRdb with MiXCR from the 5' RACE reads. Of 15,000 to 20,000 distinct CDR3 sequences listed, 7.5% to 9% are singletons. Germline V CDR1 and CDR2: SQVTM, ANQGSEA. The CDR3 runs 11 residues. V gave up 4 bases and J gave up 2 bases, with 5 bases separating them. Whole blood was used without fractionation, so all unsorted peripheral T cells were included.

The sequence came from an adult in good health. Sequenced: blood. The chain recombines TRBV29-1 with TRBJ2-5; D remains ambiguous. The CDR3 sequence: CSVVSQETQYF. As DNA, the CDR3 is TGCAGCGTTGTTAGTCAAGAGACCCAGTACTTC. Together with reference TRBV29-1 and TRBJ2-5, the CDR3 gives the full variable domain: SAVISQKPSRDICQRGTSLTIQCQVDSQVTMMFWYRQQPGQSLTLIATANQGSEATYESGFVIDKFPISRPNLTFSTLTVSNMSPEDSSIYLCSVVSQETQYFGPGTRLLVL.